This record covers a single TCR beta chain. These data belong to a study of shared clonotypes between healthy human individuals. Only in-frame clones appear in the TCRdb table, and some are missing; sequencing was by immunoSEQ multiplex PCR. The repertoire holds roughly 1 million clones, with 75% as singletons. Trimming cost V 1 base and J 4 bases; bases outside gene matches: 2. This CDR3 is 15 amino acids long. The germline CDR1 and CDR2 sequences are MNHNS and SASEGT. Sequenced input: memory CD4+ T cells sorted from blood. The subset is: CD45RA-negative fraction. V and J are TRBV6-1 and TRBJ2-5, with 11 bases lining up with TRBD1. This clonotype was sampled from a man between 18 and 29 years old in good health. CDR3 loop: CASSEVGQGAETQYF. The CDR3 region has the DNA TGTGCCAGCAGTGAAGTTGGACAGGGGGCAGAGACCCAGTACTTC.